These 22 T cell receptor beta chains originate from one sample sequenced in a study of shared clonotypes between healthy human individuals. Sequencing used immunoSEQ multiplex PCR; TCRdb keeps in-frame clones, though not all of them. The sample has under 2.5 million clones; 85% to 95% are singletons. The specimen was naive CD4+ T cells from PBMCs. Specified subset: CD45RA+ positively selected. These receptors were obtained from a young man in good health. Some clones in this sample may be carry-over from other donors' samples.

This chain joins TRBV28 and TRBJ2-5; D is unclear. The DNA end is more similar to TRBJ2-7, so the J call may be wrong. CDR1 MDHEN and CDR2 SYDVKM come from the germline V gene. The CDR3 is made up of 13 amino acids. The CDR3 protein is CASSSLGRYEQYF. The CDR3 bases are TGTGCCAGCAGTTCTCTCGGGCGCTACGAGCAGTACTTC.

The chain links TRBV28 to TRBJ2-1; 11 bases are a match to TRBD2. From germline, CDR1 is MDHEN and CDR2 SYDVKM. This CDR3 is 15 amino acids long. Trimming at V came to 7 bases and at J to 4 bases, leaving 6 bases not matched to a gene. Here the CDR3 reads CASTTSGSRYNEQFF. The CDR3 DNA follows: TGTGCCAGCACTACTAGCGGGAGTAGGTACAATGAGCAGTTCTTC.

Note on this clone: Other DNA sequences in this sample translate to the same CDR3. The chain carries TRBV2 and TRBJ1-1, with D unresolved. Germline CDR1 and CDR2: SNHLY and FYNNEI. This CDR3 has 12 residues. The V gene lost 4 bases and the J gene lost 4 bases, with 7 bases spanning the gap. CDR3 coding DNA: TGTGCCAGCAGTGGACAAGCCACTGAAGCTTTCTTT. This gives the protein CASSGQATEAFF. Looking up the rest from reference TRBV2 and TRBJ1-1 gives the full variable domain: EPEVTQTPSHQVTQMGQEVILRCVPISNHLYFYWYRQILGQKVEFLVSFYNNEISEKSEIFDDQFSVERPDGSNFTLKIRSTKLEDSAMYFCASSGQATEAFFGQGTRLTVV.

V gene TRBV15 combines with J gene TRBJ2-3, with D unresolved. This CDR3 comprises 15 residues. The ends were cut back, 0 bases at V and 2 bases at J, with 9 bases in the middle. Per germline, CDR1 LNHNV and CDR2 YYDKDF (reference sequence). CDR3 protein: CATSRDATFTDTQYF. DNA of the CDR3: TGTGCCACCAGCAGAGATGCCACCTTCACAGATACGCAGTATTTT.

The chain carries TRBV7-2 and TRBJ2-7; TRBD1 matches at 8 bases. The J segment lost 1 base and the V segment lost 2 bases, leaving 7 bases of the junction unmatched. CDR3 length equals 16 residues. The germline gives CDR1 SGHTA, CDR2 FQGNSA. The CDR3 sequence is CASSLSRDRSSYEQYF. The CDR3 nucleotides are TGTGCCAGCAGCTTATCCCGGGACAGGTCTTCCTACGAGCAGTACTTC.

The CDR3 reads CASSLSQGSRNEQFF. CDR3 DNA sequence: TGTGCCAGCAGCTTAAGCCAGGGGAGTAGGAATGAGCAGTTCTTC. The V and J genes are TRBV11-3 and TRBJ2-1; D may be TRBD1 (6 bases). The V gene lost 2 bases and the J gene lost 7 bases, with 15 bases spanning the gap. Per germline, CDR1 SGHNT and CDR2 YENEEA. This CDR3 is built from 15 residues.

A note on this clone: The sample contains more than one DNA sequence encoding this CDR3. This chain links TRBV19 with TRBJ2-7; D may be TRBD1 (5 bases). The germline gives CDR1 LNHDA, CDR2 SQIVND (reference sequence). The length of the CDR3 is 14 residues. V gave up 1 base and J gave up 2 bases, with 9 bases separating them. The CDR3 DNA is TGTGCCAGTAGTATAGTGGGGCTGACCTACGAGCAGTACTTC. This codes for CASSIVGLTYEQYF.

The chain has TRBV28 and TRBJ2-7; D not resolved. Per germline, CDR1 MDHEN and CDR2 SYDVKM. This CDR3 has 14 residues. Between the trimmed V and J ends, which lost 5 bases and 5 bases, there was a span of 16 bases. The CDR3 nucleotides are TGTGCCAGCAGTCCCCAATCCTACGGCGACGAGCAGTACTTC. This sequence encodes CASSPQSYGDEQYF.

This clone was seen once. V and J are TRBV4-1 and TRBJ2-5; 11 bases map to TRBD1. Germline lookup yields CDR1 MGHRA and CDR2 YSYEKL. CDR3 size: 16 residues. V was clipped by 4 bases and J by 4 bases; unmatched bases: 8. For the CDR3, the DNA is TGCGCCAGCAGCCGAATCGGACAGGGGGCAGGAGAGACCCAGTACTTC. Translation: CASSRIGQGAGETQYF.

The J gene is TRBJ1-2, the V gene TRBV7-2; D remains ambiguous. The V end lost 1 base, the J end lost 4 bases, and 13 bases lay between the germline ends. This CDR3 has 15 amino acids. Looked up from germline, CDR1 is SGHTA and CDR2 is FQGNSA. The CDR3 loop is CASSLDPAGSYGYTF. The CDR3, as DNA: TGTGCCAGCAGCTTAGATCCGGCGGGGAGCTATGGCTACACCTTC.

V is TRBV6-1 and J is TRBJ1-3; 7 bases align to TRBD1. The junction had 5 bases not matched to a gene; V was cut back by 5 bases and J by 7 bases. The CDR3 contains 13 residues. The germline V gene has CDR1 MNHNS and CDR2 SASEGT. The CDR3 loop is CASSLGGGNTIYF. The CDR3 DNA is TGTGCCAGCAGTTTAGGAGGGGGCAACACCATATATTTT.

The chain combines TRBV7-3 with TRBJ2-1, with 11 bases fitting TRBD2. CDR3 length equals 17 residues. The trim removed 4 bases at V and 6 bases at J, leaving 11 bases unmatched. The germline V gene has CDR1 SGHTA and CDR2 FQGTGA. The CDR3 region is CASSSIGGLAGTNEQFF. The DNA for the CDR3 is TGTGCCAGCAGCTCAATAGGCGGACTAGCGGGCACCAATGAGCAGTTCTTC.

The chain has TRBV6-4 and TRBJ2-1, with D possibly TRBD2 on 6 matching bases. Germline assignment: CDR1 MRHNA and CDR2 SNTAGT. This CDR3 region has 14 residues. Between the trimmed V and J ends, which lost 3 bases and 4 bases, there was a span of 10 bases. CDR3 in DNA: TGTGCCAGCAGTGAGGCGGGGCATTACAATGAGCAGTTCTTC. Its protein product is CASSEAGHYNEQFF.

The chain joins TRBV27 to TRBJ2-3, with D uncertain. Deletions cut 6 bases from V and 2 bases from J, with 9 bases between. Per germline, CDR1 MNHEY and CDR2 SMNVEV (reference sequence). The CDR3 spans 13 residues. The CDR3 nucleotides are TGTGCCAGCAGCCAACAGTTCACAGATACGCAGTATTTT. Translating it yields CASSQQFTDTQYF.

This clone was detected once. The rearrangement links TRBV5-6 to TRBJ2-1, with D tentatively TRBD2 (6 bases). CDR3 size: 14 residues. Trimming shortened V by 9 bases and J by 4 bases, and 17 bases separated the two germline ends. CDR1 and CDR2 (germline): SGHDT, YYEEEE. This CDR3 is CATERRGRYNEQFF. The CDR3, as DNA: TGTGCCACCGAGCGGAGGGGCCGATACAATGAGCAGTTCTTC. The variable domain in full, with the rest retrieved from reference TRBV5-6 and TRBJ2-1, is DAGVTQSPTHLIKTRGQQVTLRCSPKSGHDTVSWYQQALGQGPQFIFQYYEEEERQRGNFPDRFSGHQFPNYSSELNVNALLLGDSALYLCATERRGRYNEQFFGPGTRLTVL.

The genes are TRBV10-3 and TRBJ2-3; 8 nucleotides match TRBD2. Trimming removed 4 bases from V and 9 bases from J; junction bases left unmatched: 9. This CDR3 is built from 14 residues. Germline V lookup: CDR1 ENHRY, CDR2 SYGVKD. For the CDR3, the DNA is TGTGCCATCAGTGTTGTGGCGACGGGGGGGACGCAGTATTTT. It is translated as CAISVVATGGTQYF.

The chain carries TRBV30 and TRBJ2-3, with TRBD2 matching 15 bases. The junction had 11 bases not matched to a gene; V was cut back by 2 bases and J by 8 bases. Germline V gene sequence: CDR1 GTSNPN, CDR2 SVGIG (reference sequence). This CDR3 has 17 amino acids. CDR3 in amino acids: CAWSPRGLAGGPATQYF. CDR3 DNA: TGTGCCTGGAGTCCCAGAGGACTAGCGGGAGGGCCGGCTACGCAGTATTTT.

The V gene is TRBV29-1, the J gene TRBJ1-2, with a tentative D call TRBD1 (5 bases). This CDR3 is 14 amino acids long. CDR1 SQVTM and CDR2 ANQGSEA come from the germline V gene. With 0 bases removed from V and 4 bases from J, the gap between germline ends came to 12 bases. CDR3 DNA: TGCAGCGTTGAAGAGAGCCCGGGACTCTATGGCTACACCTTC. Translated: CSVEESPGLYGYTF.

The CDR3 region is CASSLGDSFSYEQYF. DNA of the CDR3: TGCGCCAGCAGCTTGGGTGACAGTTTCTCCTACGAGCAGTACTTC. The J gene is TRBJ2-7, the V gene TRBV5-1; a weak D match, TRBD1 (5 bases). The V gene's germline CDR1 is SGHRS and CDR2 YFSETQ. The CDR3 loop spans 15 amino acids. The V end lost 0 bases, the J end lost 0 bases, and 10 bases lay between the germline ends.

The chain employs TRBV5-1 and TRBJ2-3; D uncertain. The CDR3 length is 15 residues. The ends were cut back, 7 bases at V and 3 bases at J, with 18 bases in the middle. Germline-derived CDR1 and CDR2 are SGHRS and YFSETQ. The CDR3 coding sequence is TGCGCCAGCGGCGAATCGAGCGAACGGACAGATACGCAGTATTTT. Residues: CASGESSERTDTQYF.

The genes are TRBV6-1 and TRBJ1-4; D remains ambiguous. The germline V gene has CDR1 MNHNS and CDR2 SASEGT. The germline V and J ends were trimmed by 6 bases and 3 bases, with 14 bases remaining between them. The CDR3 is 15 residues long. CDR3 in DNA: TGTGCCAGCAGGGAGAGATCTGTGTCTAATGAAAAACTGTTTTTT. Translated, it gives CASRERSVSNEKLFF.

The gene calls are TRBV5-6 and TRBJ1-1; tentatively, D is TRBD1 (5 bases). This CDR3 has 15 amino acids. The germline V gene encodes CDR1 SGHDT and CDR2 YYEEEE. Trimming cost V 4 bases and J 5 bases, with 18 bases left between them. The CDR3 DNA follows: TGTGCCAGCAGCCTCGGGGGGTTGAGGCGGACTGAAGCTTTCTTT. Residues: CASSLGGLRRTEAFF.